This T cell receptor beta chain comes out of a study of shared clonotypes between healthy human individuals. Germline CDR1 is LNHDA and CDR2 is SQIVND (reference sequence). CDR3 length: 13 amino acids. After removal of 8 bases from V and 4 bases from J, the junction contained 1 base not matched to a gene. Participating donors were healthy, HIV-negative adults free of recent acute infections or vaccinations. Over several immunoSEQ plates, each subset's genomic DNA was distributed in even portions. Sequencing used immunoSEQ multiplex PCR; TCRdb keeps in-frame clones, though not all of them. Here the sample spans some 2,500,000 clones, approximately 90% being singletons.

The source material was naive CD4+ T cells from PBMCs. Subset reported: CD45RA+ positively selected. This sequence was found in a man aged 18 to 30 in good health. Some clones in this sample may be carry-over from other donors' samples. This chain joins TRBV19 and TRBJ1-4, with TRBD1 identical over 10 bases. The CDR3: CASRDRGNEKLFF. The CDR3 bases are TGTGCCAGTCGGGACAGGGGTAATGAAAAACTGTTTTTT.